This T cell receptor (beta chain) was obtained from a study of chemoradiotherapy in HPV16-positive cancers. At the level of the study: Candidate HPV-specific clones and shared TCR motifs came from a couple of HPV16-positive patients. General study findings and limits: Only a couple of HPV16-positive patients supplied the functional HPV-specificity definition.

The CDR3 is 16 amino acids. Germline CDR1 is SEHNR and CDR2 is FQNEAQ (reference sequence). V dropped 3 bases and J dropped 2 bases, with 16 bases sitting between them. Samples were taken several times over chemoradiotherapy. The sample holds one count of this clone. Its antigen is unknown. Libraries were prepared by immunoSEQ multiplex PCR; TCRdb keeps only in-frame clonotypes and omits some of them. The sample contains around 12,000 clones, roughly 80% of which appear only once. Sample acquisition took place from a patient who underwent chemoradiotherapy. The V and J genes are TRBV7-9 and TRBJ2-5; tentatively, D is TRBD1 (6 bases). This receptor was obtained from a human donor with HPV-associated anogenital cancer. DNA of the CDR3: TGTGCCAGCAGCTTTGGTTTTGGGACACCACAAGAGACCCAGTACTTC. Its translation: CASSFGFGTPQETQYF. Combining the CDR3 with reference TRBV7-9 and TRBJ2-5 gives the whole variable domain DTGVSQNPRHKITKRGQNVTFRCDPISEHNRLYWYRQTLGQGPEFLTYFQNEAQLEKSRLLSDRFSAERPKGSFSTLEIQRTEQGDSAMYLCASSFGFGTPQETQYFGPGTRLLVL.